Reported below is one T cell receptor beta chain. This sample was taken from a study of T cell changes during pregnancy in multiple sclerosis. The data were produced by immunoSEQ multiplex PCR, yet TCRdb's version contains in-frame clones alone and is incomplete. Counted here are 24,000 or so clones, about nine tenths occurring once; the ten biggest clones make up 10% to 15%. Germline CDR1 and CDR2: SGDLS and YYNGEE. CDR3 length: 14 amino acids. The V gene lost 4 bases and the J gene lost 7 bases, with 18 bases spanning the gap. The sequencing here drew on CD8+ T cells from peripheral blood mononuclear cells, taken in the first trimester of pregnancy. This TCR was sampled from a female donor in good health, enrolled as a control in a pregnancy study. The J gene is TRBJ2-7, the V gene TRBV9; D unresolved. The CDR3 loop is CASSPRSGYGEQYF. In nucleotides, the CDR3 is TGTGCCAGCAGCCCCCGTTCCGGTTATGGTGAGCAGTACTTC. Using reference TRBV9 and TRBJ2-7 for the parts outside the CDR3, the full variable domain is DSGVTQTPKHLITATGQRVTLRCSPRSGDLSVYWYQQSLDQGLQFLIQYYNGEERAKGNILERFSAQQFPDLHSELNLSSLELGDSALYFCASSPRSGYGEQYFGPGTRLTVT.